Following are 3 T cell receptor beta chains from one sample sequenced in a study of OX40 agonist ivuxolimab in advanced cancers. Repertoires were generated with immunoSEQ multiplex PCR, while TCRdb's copy carries only in-frame clones and drops some. The sample includes approximately 60,000 clones, roughly 85% of them seen just once. The sample here was CD4+ or CD8+ T cells sorted from blood, taken in a trial of the OX40 agonist ivuxolimab. The source of these receptors is an adult with an advanced solid tumor such as melanoma, head and neck, liver or kidney cancer.

The chain uses TRBV9 and TRBJ1-5; possibly TRBD1 for D (5 bases). The length of the CDR3 is 15 residues. With 3 bases removed from V and 2 bases from J, the gap between germline ends came to 12 bases. Germline V lookup: CDR1 SGDLS, CDR2 YYNGEE. In nucleotides, the CDR3 is TGTGCCAGCAGCGCCATGGCGGGGGGCAATCAGCCCCAGCATTTT. Protein: CASSAMAGGNQPQHF.

This clone has more than one count but fewer than ten. The chain's CDR3 is CASTLGLADTGELFF. The DNA for the CDR3 is TGTGCCAGCACCCTGGGACTAGCCGACACCGGGGAGCTGTTTTTT. V is TRBV2 and J is TRBJ2-2; 9 positions match TRBD2. The CDR3 totals 15 residues. The V gene end was trimmed by 7 bases and the J gene end by 3 bases; junction bases not matched to a gene: 6. Germline lookup yields CDR1 SNHLY and CDR2 FYNNEI.

The rearrangement joins TRBV7-9 to TRBJ1-1; TRBD1 agrees at 7 bases. Germline assignment: CDR1 SEHNR and CDR2 FQNEAQ (reference sequence). The junction had 9 bases not matched to a gene; V was cut back by 7 bases and J by 4 bases. The CDR3 runs to 14 residues. The CDR3 region has the DNA TGTGCCAGCACCCCCACGGCAGGGGGCACTGAAGCTTTCTTT. It is translated as CASTPTAGGTEAFF.